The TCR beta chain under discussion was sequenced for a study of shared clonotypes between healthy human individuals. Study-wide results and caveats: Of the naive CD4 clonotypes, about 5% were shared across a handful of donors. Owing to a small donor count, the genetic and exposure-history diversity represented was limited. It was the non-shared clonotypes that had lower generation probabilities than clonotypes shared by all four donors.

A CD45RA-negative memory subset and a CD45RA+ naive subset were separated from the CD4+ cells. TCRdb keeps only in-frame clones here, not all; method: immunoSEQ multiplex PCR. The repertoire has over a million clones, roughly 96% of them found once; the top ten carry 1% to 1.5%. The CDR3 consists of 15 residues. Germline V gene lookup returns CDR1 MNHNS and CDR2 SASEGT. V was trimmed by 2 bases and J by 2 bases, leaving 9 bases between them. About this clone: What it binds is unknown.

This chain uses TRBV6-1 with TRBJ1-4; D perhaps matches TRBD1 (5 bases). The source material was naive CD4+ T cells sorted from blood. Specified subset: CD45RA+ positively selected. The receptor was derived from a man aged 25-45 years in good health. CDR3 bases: TGTGCCAGCAGTGAAAGGGGTTTCACTAATGAAAAACTGTTTTTT. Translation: CASSERGFTNEKLFF.